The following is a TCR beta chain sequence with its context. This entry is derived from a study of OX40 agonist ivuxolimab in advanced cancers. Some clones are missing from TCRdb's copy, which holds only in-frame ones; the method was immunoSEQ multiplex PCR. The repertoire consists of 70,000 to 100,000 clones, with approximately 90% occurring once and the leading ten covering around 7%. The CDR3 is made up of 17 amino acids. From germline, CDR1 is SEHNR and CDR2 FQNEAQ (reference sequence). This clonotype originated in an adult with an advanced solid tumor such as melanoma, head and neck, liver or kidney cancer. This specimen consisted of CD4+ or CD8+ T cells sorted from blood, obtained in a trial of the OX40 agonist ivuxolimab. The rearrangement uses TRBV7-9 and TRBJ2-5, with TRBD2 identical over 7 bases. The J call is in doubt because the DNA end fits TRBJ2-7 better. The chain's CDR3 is CASSDRAGSPLGYEQYF. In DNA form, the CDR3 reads TGTGCCAGCAGCGATAGAGCGGGATCCCCCCTGGGCTACGAGCAGTACTTC.